These 2 T cell receptor beta chains originate from one sample sequenced in a study of shared clonotypes between healthy human individuals. TCRdb's copy holds only in-frame clones and misses some; the assay was immunoSEQ multiplex PCR. The table records approximately 590,000 clones, roughly 95% of them present only once. CD45RO-negative, CCR7-positively selected cells formed the naive CD8 fraction, excluding terminally differentiated effector memory CD45RA+ cells. Sequencing used naive CD8+ T cells sorted from blood. These receptor sequences come from a woman aged 25 to 39 in good health.

The CDR3 DNA sequence: TGCGCCAGCAGCTTGGGCCCTAGCGGGAGTCTCCTCTACAATGAGCAGTTCTTC. Translated: CASSLGPSGSLLYNEQFF. The gene calls are TRBV5-1 and TRBJ2-1; 10 bases line up with TRBD2. The V segment lost 0 bases and the J segment 3 bases; nucleotides outside the gene matches: 9. The germline V gene has CDR1 SGHRS and CDR2 YFSETQ. This CDR3 has 18 amino acids.

J is TRBJ2-1 and V is TRBV27; tentative D call: TRBD2 (6 bases). The CDR3 covers 14 residues. Trimming cost V 4 bases and J 9 bases, with 16 bases left between them. The V gene's germline CDR1 is MNHEY and CDR2 SMNVEV (reference sequence). The CDR3 spells CASSYVDLGGEQFF. The CDR3 DNA follows: TGTGCCAGCAGTTATGTTGATTTGGGGGGTGAGCAGTTCTTC.